A single sample is the source of the 4 T cell receptor beta chains below, sequenced in a study of cytotoxic CD8 clonotypes in ibrutinib-treated CLL. This table comes from immunoSEQ multiplex PCR, and its TCRdb copy is limited to in-frame clones, with some not included. The data hold under 200,000 clones, with 84% observed a single time. Material: PBMCs, obtained after 24 months of ibrutinib treatment. The receptors derive from a human donor with chronic lymphocytic leukemia.

J is TRBJ2-7 and V is TRBV18, with no clear D. CDR3 length: 13 residues. The germline CDR1 and CDR2 sequences are KGHSH and LQKENI. V was shortened by 2 bases and J by 4 bases, with 9 bases between the two germline ends. For the CDR3, the DNA is TGTGCCAGCTCACCAAGCTCTGGGTACGAGCAGTACTTC. Its translation: CASSPSSGYEQYF.

V gene TRBV7-3 combines with J gene TRBJ1-6; TRBD1 agrees at 10 bases. The CDR3 contains 16 residues. The J segment lost 7 bases and the V segment lost 2 bases, leaving 5 bases of the junction unmatched. Germline CDR1 SGHTA, CDR2 FQGTGA. CDR3 residues: CASSLFPGQGNSPLHF. CDR3 DNA sequence: TGTGCCAGCAGCTTATTTCCGGGACAGGGGAATTCACCCCTCCACTTT.

This clone was detected only a few times. The V call is TRBV6-5, the J call TRBJ2-7, with D possibly TRBD1 on 5 matching bases. V gave up 5 bases and J gave up 2 bases, with 10 bases separating them. CDR1 is MNHEY and CDR2 is SVGAGI in the germline V gene. The CDR3 is 13 amino acids. The CDR3 DNA reads as TGTGCCAGCAGTAAGACAGTTACCTACGAGCAGTACTTC. It translates to CASSKTVTYEQYF.

The chain recombines TRBV11-3 with TRBJ1-6, with TRBD1 identical over 10 bases. J was trimmed by 6 bases and V by 5 bases; bases with no gene match: 4. CDR3 size: 15 residues. Germline CDR1 reads SGHNT; CDR2 reads YENEEA. The CDR3 sequence: CASSGGTGVNSPLHF. As DNA, the CDR3 is TGTGCCAGCAGCGGCGGGACAGGGGTTAATTCACCCCTCCACTTT.